The 13 T cell receptor beta chains below were found in one sample sequenced in a study of control samples from healthy donors and cancer patients. The data were produced by immunoSEQ multiplex PCR, yet TCRdb's version contains in-frame clones alone and is incomplete. Of about 160,000 clones listed, 85% to 90% are singletons. Sequencing was performed on blood. Receptors were obtained from a man younger than 40 in good health.

This chain connects TRBV3-1 (or the pseudogene TRBV3-2) to TRBJ2-2, with 11 positions matching TRBD2. The CDR3 spans 17 residues. Germline V CDR1 and CDR2: LGHDT, YNNKEL (reference sequence). The trim removed 2 bases at V and 6 bases at J, leaving 8 bases unmatched. CDR3 bases: TGTGCCAGCAGCCAAACAGGACTAGCGGGTACGTCCGGGGAGCTGTTTTTT. This gives the protein CASSQTGLAGTSGELFF.

The V gene is TRBV25-1, the J gene TRBJ1-4; TRBD1 matches 7 bases. Germline values: CDR1 MGHDK, CDR2 SYGVNS. The V segment lost 5 bases and the J segment 5 bases; nucleotides outside the gene matches: 8. This CDR3 is built from 15 residues. CDR3 protein: CASSRTGPLNEKLFF. CDR3 DNA: TGTGCCAGCAGTCGGACAGGACCATTGAATGAAAAACTGTTTTTT.

This chain links TRBV14 with TRBJ1-1; 12 nucleotides line up with TRBD1. This CDR3 has 18 residues. Trimming took 2 bases from V and 2 from J; bases not matched to a gene: 9. Per the germline V gene, CDR1 is SGHDN and CDR2 is FVKESK. The chain's CDR3 is CASSQNPGTGGLNTEAFF. CDR3 nucleotides: TGTGCCAGCAGCCAAAATCCAGGGACAGGGGGCCTTAACACTGAAGCTTTCTTT.

This rearrangement joins TRBV7-2 to TRBJ2-6; D gene ambiguous. Germline V gene data show CDR1 as SGHTA and CDR2 as FQGNSA. V was clipped by 5 bases and J by 2 bases, with 10 bases between them. The CDR3 length is 15 residues. The CDR3 DNA reads TGTGCCAGCAGCGGGCGTTGGGCTGGGGCCAACGTCCTGACTTTC. This translates into CASSGRWAGANVLTF.

The gene calls are TRBV19 and TRBJ1-1; TRBD1 matches 7 bases. This CDR3 has 15 residues. Per germline, CDR1 LNHDA and CDR2 SQIVND (reference sequence). Trimming removed 2 bases from V and 4 bases from J; junction bases left unmatched: 7. In DNA form, the CDR3 reads TGTGCCAGTAGTATACCACAGGGGAGTGGCACTGAAGCTTTCTTT. Translated, it gives CASSIPQGSGTEAFF. Using reference TRBV19 and TRBJ1-1 for the parts outside the CDR3, the full variable domain is DGGITQSPKYLFRKEGQNVTLSCEQNLNHDAMYWYRQDPGQGLRLIYYSQIVNDFQKGDIAEGYSVSREKKESFPLTVTSAQKNPTAFYLCASSIPQGSGTEAFFGQGTRLTVV.

This clone was found a few times. V is TRBV25-1 and J is TRBJ2-3; D is ambiguous. Trimming removed 2 bases from V and 0 bases from J, with 9 bases in between. The CDR3 totals 15 residues. Looked up from germline, CDR1 is MGHDK and CDR2 is SYGVNS. The CDR3 loop reads CASSEVRASTDTQYF. In nucleotides, the CDR3 is TGTGCCAGCAGTGAAGTAAGGGCTAGCACAGATACGCAGTATTTT.

J is TRBJ1-1 and V is TRBV5-1, with D perhaps matching TRBD1 (5 bases). The CDR3 covers 16 residues. V lost 2 bases and J lost 1, with 15 bases in between. Germline loops: CDR1 SGHRS, CDR2 YFSETQ. The CDR3 DNA is TGCGCCAGCAGCTTCCGGGACTTATCCAGGAACACTGAAGCTTTCTTT. Residues: CASSFRDLSRNTEAFF. The full variable domain, completed using reference TRBV5-1 and TRBJ1-1, is KAGVTQTPRYLIKTRGQQVTLSCSPISGHRSVSWYQQTPGQGLQFLFEYFSETQRNKGNFPGRFSGRQFSNSRSEMNVSTLELGDSALYLCASSFRDLSRNTEAFFGQGTRLTVV.

Only a few counts were recorded for this clone. Other DNA sequences in this specimen translate into the identical CDR3. This chain links TRBV5-1 with TRBJ1-1; no firm D call. With 2 bases removed from V and 1 base from J, the gap between germline ends came to 9 bases. CDR1 SGHRS and CDR2 YFSETQ come from the germline V gene. This CDR3 region has 14 residues. CDR3 in amino acids: CASSFDPGNTEAFF. In nucleotides, the CDR3 is TGCGCCAGCAGCTTTGACCCAGGGAACACTGAAGCTTTCTTT.

J is TRBJ1-1 and V is TRBV6-1; D remains unclear. The CDR3 extends over 13 amino acids. V lost 2 bases, J lost 2 bases, and 6 bases lay in between. Germline V gene lookup returns CDR1 MNHNS and CDR2 SASEGT. Here the CDR3 DNA reads TGTGCCAGCAGTGAAAAGGGTAACACTGAAGCTTTCTTT. This codes for CASSEKGNTEAFF.

This clone was observed once. The chain employs TRBV18 and TRBJ1-1; 9 bases map to TRBD1. Germline V CDR1 and CDR2: KGHSH, LQKENI. The CDR3 is 16 residues long. After removal of 2 bases from V and 5 bases from J, the junction contained 9 bases not matched to a gene. The CDR3 sequence: CASSPGTGGTGTEAFF. DNA for the CDR3: TGTGCCAGCTCACCAGGGACGGGAGGGACAGGGACTGAAGCTTTCTTT.

V is TRBV7-2 and J is TRBJ2-3; D call uncertain. The CDR3 loop spans 15 amino acids. The germline V gene encodes CDR1 SGHTA and CDR2 FQGNSA. The V gene lost 5 bases and the J gene lost 0 bases, with 12 bases spanning the gap. The CDR3 loop reads CASSPASWSTDTQYF. The CDR3 DNA reads TGTGCCAGCAGCCCCGCTAGTTGGAGCACAGATACGCAGTATTTT.

Here the CDR3 reads CASSQKQGPNTEAFF. CDR3 coding DNA: TGTGCCAGCAGCCAGAAGCAGGGCCCGAACACTGAAGCTTTCTTT. The chain carries TRBV4-2 and TRBJ1-1; a weak D match, TRBD1 (5 bases). The CDR3 covers 15 residues. V was cut by 3 bases and J by 1 base, with 12 bases left in between. Germline V gene sequence: CDR1 LGHNA, CDR2 YNFKEQ.

For the CDR3, the DNA is TGTGCCAGCACGTTTAAGCTGAGTACAGATACGCAGTATTTT. It encodes CASTFKLSTDTQYF. The rearrangement links TRBV2 to TRBJ2-3, with unresolved D. This CDR3 has 14 residues. V was trimmed by 7 bases and J by 3 bases, leaving 14 bases between them. Germline V gene sequence: CDR1 SNHLY, CDR2 FYNNEI. Looking up the rest from reference TRBV2 and TRBJ2-3 gives the full variable domain: EPEVTQTPSHQVTQMGQEVILRCVPISNHLYFYWYRQILGQKVEFLVSFYNNEISEKSEIFDDQFSVERPDGSNFTLKIRSTKLEDSAMYFCASTFKLSTDTQYFGPGTRLTVL.